The 3 T cell receptor beta chains given below trace back to one sample, sequenced in a study of control samples from healthy donors and cancer patients. Data came from immunoSEQ multiplex PCR; TCRdb stores just in-frame clones and leaves some out. The table lists about 51,000 clones, around 90% of them singletons. The sample was PBMCs. The receptors derive from a man aged 40-50 years with colorectal cancer.

This clone was seen once. The chain links TRBV7-9 to TRBJ2-5, with 11 bases identical to TRBD2. With 4 bases clipped from V and 3 bases from J, the junction kept 7 bases outside the gene matches. This CDR3 is built from 16 residues. From germline, CDR1 is SEHNR and CDR2 FQNEAQ (reference sequence). CDR3 sequence reads: CASSSRLAGGKETQYF. DNA for the CDR3: TGTGCCAGCAGCTCCCGGTTAGCGGGAGGGAAAGAGACCCAGTACTTC. The full variable domain, in which reference TRBV7-9 and TRBJ2-5 provide the parts outside the CDR3, is DTGVSQNPRHKITKRGQNVTFRCDPISEHNRLYWYRQTLGQGPEFLTYFQNEAQLEKSRLLSDRFSAERPKGSFSTLEIQRTEQGDSAMYLCASSSRLAGGKETQYFGPGTRLLVL.

Of note for this clone: A read error may produce the germline difference seen at one junction end. The V and J genes are TRBV7-9 and TRBJ1-2; D is unresolved. This CDR3 comprises 13 residues. Germline V gene lookup returns CDR1 SEHNR and CDR2 FQNEAQ (reference sequence). The CDR3 sequence: CASSLASQYGYTF. CDR3 sequence (DNA): TGTGCCAGCAGCTTAGCGTCCCAATATGGATACACCTTC.

The rearrangement links TRBV7-8 to TRBJ2-3; TRBD2 matches at 9 bases. CDR1 is SGHVS and CDR2 is FQNEAQ in the germline V gene. The V gene end was trimmed by 2 bases and the J gene end by 6 bases; junction bases not matched to a gene: 12. CDR3 length: 17 residues. CDR3 loop: CASSLRPGLAGSDTQYF. As DNA, the CDR3 is TGTGCCAGCAGCTTACGCCCGGGACTAGCCGGGTCTGATACGCAGTATTTT. Drawing the rest from reference TRBV7-8 and TRBJ2-3, the complete variable domain is GAGVSQSPRYKVAKRGQDVALRCDPISGHVSLFWYQQALGQGPEFLTYFQNEAQLDKSGLPSDRFFAERPEGSVSTLKIQRTQQEDSAVYLCASSLRPGLAGSDTQYFGPGTRLTVL.